This T cell receptor (beta chain) was found in a study of T-cell memory formation after mild COVID-19. Study background: TCR clusters showed largely donor specificity.

The V gene lost 2 bases and the J gene lost 4 bases, with 14 bases spanning the gap. The CDR3 contains 15 residues. The germline V gene encodes CDR1 SEHNR and CDR2 FQNEAQ (reference sequence). To note about this clonotype: Its specificity is not known.

5'RACE with constant-segment primers yielded barcoded, UMI-tagged TCR alpha and TCR beta cDNA libraries. Via MiXCR, TCRdb re-called the 5' RACE reads, giving one row per CDR3 protein. The profile shows 450,000 or so distinct CDR3 sequences, 20% of them singletons. Study-wide findings and caveats: Some responding clones appeared in pre-infection memory, suggesting cross-reactive memory joined. CD4+ contracting clones were found mainly in CM and EM, and CD8+ ones in EMRA.

The V and J genes are TRBV7-9 and TRBJ1-2; D is unclear. Material: PBMCs or a T cell subset sorted from them (not recorded which). The source is an adult woman who had mild COVID-19 (a few samples of this study predate the infection). Cell type and time point are not known. In nucleotides, the CDR3 is TGTGCCAGCAGCTTAAGTTACGGGTCAGGCTATGGCTACACCTTC. The encoded protein is CASSLSYGSGYGYTF.